Included here is one T cell receptor (beta chain) sequence, with context. Blood CD4+ CD25-low CD127-high conventional T cells supplied the genomic DNA template. These data come from a study of regulatory and conventional T cells in RAG deficiency. Measured with immunoSEQ multiplex PCR; TCRdb has only the in-frame clones, and not every one. Of some 31,000 clones in the sample, nearly 95% were seen once. The V gene lost 0 bases and the J gene lost 4 bases, with 10 bases spanning the gap. There are 15 residues in the CDR3. The germline CDR1 and CDR2 sequences are SGHAT and FQNNGV. The same data also contributed to another study, on regulatory T cells. That paper states: The primer mix had 52 TRBV and 13 TRBJ primers.

The rearrangement joins TRBV11-2 to TRBJ1-3; D remains ambiguous. The sequence came from a human donor in good health. Sequencing was performed on CD25- CD4+ T cells sorted from blood. CDR3: CASSLDDPEGNTIYF. Here the CDR3 DNA reads TGTGCCAGCAGCTTAGATGATCCGGAGGGAAACACCATATATTTT.